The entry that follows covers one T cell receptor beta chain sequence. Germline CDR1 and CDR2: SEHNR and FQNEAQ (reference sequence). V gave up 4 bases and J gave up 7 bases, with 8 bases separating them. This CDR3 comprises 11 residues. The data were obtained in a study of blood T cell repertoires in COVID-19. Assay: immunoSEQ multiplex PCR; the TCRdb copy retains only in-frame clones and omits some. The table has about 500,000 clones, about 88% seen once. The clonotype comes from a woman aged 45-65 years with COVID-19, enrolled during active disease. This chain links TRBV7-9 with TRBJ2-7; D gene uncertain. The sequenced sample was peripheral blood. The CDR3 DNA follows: TGTGCCAGCAGCTACGGTGAGGAGCAGTACTTC. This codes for CASSYGEEQYF.